This T cell receptor (beta chain) comes out of a study of blood T cell repertoires in COVID-19. CDR3 size: 13 residues. The V end lost 3 bases, the J end lost 0 bases, and 5 bases lay between the germline ends. As regards this clone: The sample carries other DNA sequences with the same CDR3.

Two negative PCRs, clearance, or symptom resolution had been documented for recovered Cohort 3 donors. Clones were read by immunoSEQ multiplex PCR, and TCRdb kept only the in-frame ones, dropping some. This sample carries about 220,000 clones, approximately 82% of them seen once, and the ten largest clones take approximately 16%. This chain connects TRBV12-3 or TRBV12-4 to TRBJ1-2; D ambiguous. This clonotype originated in a man aged 35 to 55 who had recovered from COVID-19. Material for sequencing was PBMCs or T cells enriched from blood (not recorded which). Here the CDR3 DNA reads TGTGCCAGCAGTTTCACGGCTAACTATGGCTACACCTTC. It specifies CASSFTANYGYTF.